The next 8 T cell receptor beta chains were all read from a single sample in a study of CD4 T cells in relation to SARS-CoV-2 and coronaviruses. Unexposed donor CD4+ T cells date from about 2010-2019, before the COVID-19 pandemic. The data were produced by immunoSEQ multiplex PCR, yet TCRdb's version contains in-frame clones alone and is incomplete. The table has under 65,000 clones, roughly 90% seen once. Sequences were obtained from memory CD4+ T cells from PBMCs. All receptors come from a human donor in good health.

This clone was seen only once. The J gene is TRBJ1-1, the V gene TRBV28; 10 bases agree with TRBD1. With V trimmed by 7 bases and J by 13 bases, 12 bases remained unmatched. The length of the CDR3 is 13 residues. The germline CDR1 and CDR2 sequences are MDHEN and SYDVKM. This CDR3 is CASNLYGTGENFF. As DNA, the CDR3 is TGTGCCAGCAATCTATACGGGACAGGGGAAAATTTCTTT.

The CDR3 sequence is CASSFTGGAQGYTF. CDR3 DNA: TGCGCCAGCAGTTTCACAGGGGGCGCACAGGGCTACACCTTC. The rearrangement joins TRBV5-1 to TRBJ1-2; 9 nucleotides match TRBD1. Germline loops: CDR1 SGHRS, CDR2 YFSETQ. Losses at the gene ends were 5 bases for V and 8 bases for J; bases not matched to a gene: 10. This CDR3 has 14 amino acids.

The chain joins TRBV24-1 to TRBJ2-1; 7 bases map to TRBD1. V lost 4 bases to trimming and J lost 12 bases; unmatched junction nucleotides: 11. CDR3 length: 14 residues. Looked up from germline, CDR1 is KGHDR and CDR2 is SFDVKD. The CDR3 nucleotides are TGTGCCACCAGTGACAGACAGGGCGCCGTGGGGCAGTTCTTC. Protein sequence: CATSDRQGAVGQFF.

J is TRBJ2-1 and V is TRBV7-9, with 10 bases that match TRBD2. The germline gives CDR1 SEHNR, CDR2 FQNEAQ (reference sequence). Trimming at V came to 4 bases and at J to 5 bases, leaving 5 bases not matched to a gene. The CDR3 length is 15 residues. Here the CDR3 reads CASSSGLASHNEQFF. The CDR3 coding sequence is TGTGCCAGCAGCTCGGGACTAGCGAGCCACAATGAGCAGTTCTTC.

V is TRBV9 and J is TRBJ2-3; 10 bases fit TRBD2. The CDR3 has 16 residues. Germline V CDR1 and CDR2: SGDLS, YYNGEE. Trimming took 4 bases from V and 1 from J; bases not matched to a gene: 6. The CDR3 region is CASSFTTSGRTDTQYF. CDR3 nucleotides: TGTGCCAGCAGCTTCACGACTAGCGGGCGCACAGATACGCAGTATTTT.

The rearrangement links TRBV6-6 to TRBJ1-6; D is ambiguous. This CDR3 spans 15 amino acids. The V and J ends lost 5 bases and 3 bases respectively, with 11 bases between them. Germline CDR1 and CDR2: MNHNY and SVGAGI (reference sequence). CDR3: CASSVQWGYNSPLHF. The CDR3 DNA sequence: TGTGCCAGCAGTGTACAGTGGGGCTATAATTCACCCCTCCACTTT.

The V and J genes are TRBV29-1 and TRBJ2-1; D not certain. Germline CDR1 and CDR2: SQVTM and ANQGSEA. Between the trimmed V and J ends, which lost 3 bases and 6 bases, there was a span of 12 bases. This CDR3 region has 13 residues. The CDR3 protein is CSVDGPSGNEQFF. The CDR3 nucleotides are TGCAGCGTTGACGGGCCTTCGGGCAATGAGCAGTTCTTC.

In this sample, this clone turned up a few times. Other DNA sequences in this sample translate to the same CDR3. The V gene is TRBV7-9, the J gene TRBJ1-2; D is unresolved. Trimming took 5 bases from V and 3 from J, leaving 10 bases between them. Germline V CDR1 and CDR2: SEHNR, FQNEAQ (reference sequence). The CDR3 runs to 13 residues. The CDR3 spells CASSPGGDYGYTF. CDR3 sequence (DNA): TGTGCCAGCAGCCCCGGCGGTGACTATGGCTACACCTTC.